The 2 T cell receptor beta chains listed next were all sequenced from one sample in a study of cytomegalovirus exposure and HLA in healthy donors. 60 Vbeta and 13 Jbeta primers were used in PCR. The protocol was immunoSEQ multiplex PCR, while the TCRdb copy is restricted to in-frame clones and leaves out a portion. This table holds under 200,000 clones, around 68% found once. The sequenced sample consisted of PBMCs. The receptors were sampled from a woman in her forties in good health and CMV-seropositive.

There are a few counts of this clone. CDR3 sequence reads: CASRKLAGETQYF. The CDR3 coding sequence is TGTGCCAGCAGGAAACTAGCAGGCGAGACCCAGTACTTC. The gene calls are TRBV2 and TRBJ2-5, with a tentative D call TRBD2 (6 bases). V was cut by 6 bases and J by 5 bases, with 13 bases left in between. The CDR3 runs 13 residues. The germline V gene encodes CDR1 SNHLY and CDR2 FYNNEI. Filled out from reference TRBV2 and TRBJ2-5, the complete variable domain reads EPEVTQTPSHQVTQMGQEVILRCVPISNHLYFYWYRQILGQKVEFLVSFYNNEISEKSEIFDDQFSVERPDGSNFTLKIRSTKLEDSAMYFCASRKLAGETQYFGPGTRLLVL.

The rearrangement links TRBV5-8 to TRBJ2-5; D gene uncertain. Trimming stripped 1 base from V and 5 bases from J, with 12 bases between. This CDR3 spans 14 amino acids. CDR1 and CDR2 from the germline V gene are SGHTS and YDEGEE. The CDR3: CASSLLSGHETQYF. CDR3 DNA: TGTGCCAGCAGCTTGTTATCAGGTCACGAGACCCAGTACTTC.